These 15 T cell receptor beta chains came from one sample sequenced in a study of beta chain features in type 1 diabetes. Study conclusions and caveats: The study found moderately but significantly shorter TCRB CDR3s in all four CD4+ subsets of Type 1 diabetes patients.

Their antigens are not known. Investigators reverse transcribed all isolated RNA, so they sequenced expressed TCRB transcripts. Data came from immunoSEQ multiplex PCR; TCRdb stores just in-frame clones and leaves some out. The sample records 200,000 to 300,000 clones, approximately 20% being singletons. Sequencing was performed on naive CD4+ T cells from blood. The receptors derive from a woman between 40 and 55 years old with type 1 diabetes.

Only a few counts were recorded for this clone. The CDR3 region is CASSVSRGGRDEQYF. As DNA, the CDR3 is TGTGCCAGCAGCGTAAGCAGGGGAGGGAGGGACGAGCAGTACTTC. The rearrangement links TRBV9 to TRBJ2-7; TRBD2 might be the D (7 bases). The V and J ends lost 1 base and 5 bases respectively, with 16 bases between them. There are 15 residues in the CDR3. Germline CDR1 SGDLS, CDR2 YYNGEE.

The J gene is TRBJ2-7, the V gene TRBV7-2, with unresolved D. This CDR3 spans 12 amino acids. The V gene's germline CDR1 is SGHTA and CDR2 FQGNSA. V lost 3 bases and J lost 4, with 7 bases in between. The CDR3 region has the DNA TGTGCCAGCAGCTTTACCCGGTACGAGCAGTACTTC. It specifies CASSFTRYEQYF.

This clone was seen only a few times. This sample also contains other DNA sequences that code for the same CDR3. This chain connects TRBV2 to TRBJ1-2; D is uncertain. Germline CDR1 reads SNHLY; CDR2 reads FYNNEI. Trimming took 7 bases from V and 1 from J, leaving 4 bases between them. CDR3 length: 11 amino acids. The chain's CDR3 is CASTRNYGYTF. The CDR3 coding sequence is TGTGCCAGCACTCGTAACTATGGCTACACCTTC.

V usage is TRBV2 and J usage is TRBJ1-5; no definite D call. The CDR3 loop spans 13 amino acids. Per germline, CDR1 SNHLY and CDR2 FYNNEI. Trimming pared 5 bases from V and 0 bases from J, leaving 5 bases between. CDR3 residues: CASSYYSNQPQHF. The CDR3 DNA is TGTGCCAGCAGTTATTATAGCAATCAGCCCCAGCATTTT.

This clone was seen a handful of times. V usage is TRBV13 and J usage is TRBJ2-5, with 8 bases matching TRBD2. The CDR3 extends over 13 amino acids. J lost 9 bases, V lost 6 bases, and 9 bases had no gene match. Germline CDR1 PRHDT, CDR2 FYEKMQ (reference sequence). Written as DNA, the CDR3 is TGTGCCAGCAGACCCGGGACCGGGAGGGCCCAGTACTTC. The encoded protein is CASRPGTGRAQYF.

This clone has only a few counts. The chain carries TRBV6-5 and TRBJ1-4; a possible D gene is TRBD1 (5 bases). With 2 bases removed from V and 7 bases from J, the gap between germline ends came to 14 bases. CDR1 and CDR2 (germline): MNHEY, SVGAGI. The CDR3 length is 15 residues. The CDR3 region is CASSYGGKESEKLFF. The CDR3 DNA is TGTGCCAGCAGTTACGGGGGGAAGGAAAGTGAAAAACTGTTTTTT.

In its sample, this clone was seen a few times. The genes are TRBV30 and TRBJ1-1, with D possibly TRBD1 on 5 matching bases. V lost 7 bases, J lost 2 bases, and 17 bases lay in between. In germline, CDR1 is GTSNPN, CDR2 SVGIG (reference sequence). The CDR3 extends over 14 amino acids. The DNA for the CDR3 is TGTGCCTTGCGAGCGGGGAGGGGAAACACTGAAGCTTTCTTT. It codes for CALRAGRGNTEAFF.

The genes are TRBV2 and TRBJ1-1, with D possibly being TRBD1 (5 bases). This CDR3 has 13 amino acids. V shed 6 bases and J shed 11 bases, with 19 bases lying between them. Germline lookup yields CDR1 SNHLY and CDR2 FYNNEI. Written as DNA, the CDR3 is TGTGCCAGCAGCCCCGGGGAGGGGATTTATGCTTTCTTT. Translating gives CASSPGEGIYAFF.

The V and J genes are TRBV29-1 and TRBJ1-2, with D hard to call. Trimming took 5 bases from V and 6 from J, leaving 16 bases between them. Germline V gene lookup returns CDR1 SQVTM and CDR2 ANQGSEA. This CDR3 is 13 amino acids long. CDR3 protein: CSVSPRLVDGYTF. The CDR3 coding sequence is TGCAGCGTTTCCCCTAGGTTAGTGGATGGCTACACCTTC.

This clone was seen a handful of times. The chain is built from TRBV5-4 and TRBJ2-7; D perhaps matches TRBD2 (5 bases). CDR3 length: 15 amino acids. Germline lookup yields CDR1 SGHNT and CDR2 YYREEE (reference sequence). With 3 bases removed from V and 0 bases from J, the gap between germline ends came to 13 bases. DNA of the CDR3: TGTGCCAGCAGCTCCCCTGCGGACTCCTCCTACGAGCAGTACTTC. Translation: CASSSPADSSYEQYF.

The V and J genes are TRBV7-3 and TRBJ2-1, with D possibly being TRBD1 (6 bases). Germline V gene data show CDR1 as SGHTA and CDR2 as FQGTGA. This CDR3 is built from 13 residues. V lost 5 bases, J lost 10 bases, and 15 bases lay in between. The CDR3 reads CASSRGNRDEQFF. The CDR3 DNA reads as TGTGCCAGCAGCAGGGGCAACAGGGACGAGCAGTTCTTC.

The table lists this clone with a few counts. The V and J genes are TRBV5-1 and TRBJ2-1; a weak D match, TRBD2 (5 bases). V dropped 0 bases and J dropped 0 bases, with 7 bases sitting between them. Germline V CDR1 and CDR2: SGHRS, YFSETQ. The CDR3 spans 15 residues. The DNA for the CDR3 is TGCGCCAGCAGCTTGGTAACTAGCTCCTACAATGAGCAGTTCTTC. This gives the protein CASSLVTSSYNEQFF.

This chain links TRBV4-1 with TRBJ2-1; D is perhaps TRBD1 (6 bases). The CDR3 totals 13 residues. Germline lookup yields CDR1 MGHRA and CDR2 YSYEKL. V gave up 4 bases and J gave up 10 bases, with 14 bases separating them. Written as DNA, the CDR3 is TGCGCCAGCAGCCGTCTCAGGGGTAGCGAGCAGTTCTTC. This codes for CASSRLRGSEQFF.

The J gene is TRBJ2-5, the V gene TRBV29-1; D is unresolved. This CDR3 comprises 12 residues. Germline V lookup: CDR1 SQVTM, CDR2 ANQGSEA. V was clipped by 6 bases and J by 2 bases, with 10 bases between them. CDR3 nucleotides: TGCAGCGTACGACATGCGCAAGAGACCCAGTACTTC. The encoded protein is CSVRHAQETQYF.

The J gene is TRBJ1-4, the V gene TRBV5-1, with no clear D. The germline V gene has CDR1 SGHRS and CDR2 YFSETQ. CDR3 size: 14 residues. V gave up 0 bases and J gave up 4 bases, with 7 bases separating them. The CDR3 region is CASSLDGNNEKLFF. The CDR3 bases are TGCGCCAGCAGCTTGGACGGGAATAATGAAAAACTGTTTTTT.